This entry lists 20 T cell receptor beta chains sequenced from one sample in a study of blood T cell repertoires in COVID-19. Sequenced by immunoSEQ multiplex PCR; TCRdb stores in-frame clones only, minus some. The top ten hold around 7.3% of the sample, which has 150,000 to 200,000 clones, under 85% seen once. Specimen: peripheral blood. These receptors were taken from a woman aged 70-85 years with COVID-19, enrolled during active disease.

With respect to this clone: Compared with germline, one end of the junction differs, possibly owing to a read error. The chain is built from TRBV10-2 and TRBJ1-2; 8 positions agree with TRBD1. CDR3 length: 13 residues. Germline loops: CDR1 WSHSY, CDR2 SAAADI. The CDR3: CASSLRQGFSPNF. CDR3 DNA: TGCGCCAGCAGCCTACGACAGGGGTTCTCCCCCAACTTC.

This sequence joins TRBV10-3 and TRBJ1-1, with D unresolved. The CDR3 has 13 amino acids. V was shortened by 4 bases and J by 3 bases, with 9 bases between the two germline ends. Germline-derived CDR1 and CDR2 are ENHRY and SYGVKD. The CDR3 protein is CAISGRGDTEAFF. In DNA form, the CDR3 reads TGTGCCATCAGTGGGCGGGGAGACACTGAAGCTTTCTTT.

The chain combines TRBV5-1 with TRBJ1-6; 8 bases line up with TRBD1. Germline V gene lookup returns CDR1 SGHRS and CDR2 YFSETQ. This CDR3 has 16 amino acids. V was pared by 4 bases and J by 7 bases, with 10 bases of the junction left unmatched. The CDR3 sequence is CASSEGQAAMNSPLHF. In DNA form, the CDR3 reads TGCGCCAGCAGCGAGGGACAGGCGGCGATGAATTCACCCCTCCACTTT.

V gene TRBV6-2 or TRBV6-3 combines with J gene TRBJ1-1; D not resolved. The CDR3 runs 14 residues. V dropped 2 bases and J dropped 0 bases, with 7 bases sitting between them. Germline V gene lookup returns CDR1 MNHEY and CDR2 SVGEGT. The CDR3: CASSYALMNTEAFF. CDR3 nucleotide sequence: TGTGCCAGCAGTTACGCCCTAATGAACACTGAAGCTTTCTTT.

A note on this clone: Mismatch with germline at one junction end may stem from a read error. The J gene is TRBJ1-3, the V gene TRBV15, with D perhaps TRBD1 (6 bases). There are 14 residues in the CDR3. The germline V gene has CDR1 LNHNV and CDR2 YYDKDF (reference sequence). CDR3 residues: CATSRALDRHDSNF. The CDR3 coding sequence is TGTGCCACCAGCAGAGCGCTCGACAGGCACGACTCCAATTTT. Looking up the rest from reference TRBV15 and TRBJ1-3 gives the full variable domain: DAMVIQNPRYQVTQFGKPVTLSCSQTLNHNVMYWYQQKSSQAPKLLFHYYDKDFNNEADTPDNFQSRRPNTSFCFLDIRSPGLGDTAMYLCATSRALDRHDSNFGEGSWLTVV.

This rearrangement joins TRBV27 to TRBJ2-4; 8 bases match TRBD2. CDR3 length: 18 residues. The J segment lost 0 bases and the V segment lost 3 bases, leaving 10 bases of the junction unmatched. Germline CDR1 and CDR2: MNHEY and SMNVEV (reference sequence). The CDR3 here is CASSFIAGKGQAKNIQYF. In nucleotides, the CDR3 is TGTGCCAGCAGTTTCATAGCGGGAAAGGGTCAAGCCAAAAACATTCAGTACTTC.

CDR3 sequence reads: CASSLVDRGNTEAFF. As DNA, the CDR3 is TGCGCCAGCAGCTTGGTGGACAGGGGAAACACTGAAGCTTTCTTT. The rearrangement links TRBV5-1 to TRBJ1-1; TRBD1 aligns across 9 bases. The length of the CDR3 is 15 residues. Germline loops: CDR1 SGHRS, CDR2 YFSETQ. The V and J ends lost 0 bases and 2 bases, in that order; junction bases with no gene match: 2.

The gene calls are TRBV19 and TRBJ1-2, with 9 bases lining up with TRBD1. Trimming took 4 bases from V and 0 from J; bases not matched to a gene: 9. The CDR3 runs 17 residues. Germline loops: CDR1 LNHDA, CDR2 SQIVND (reference sequence). The CDR3 coding sequence is TGTGCCAGTAGTAGGGGACAGGGAACCGTAGCTAACTATGGCTACACCTTC. Translation gives CASSRGQGTVANYGYTF.

CDR3 nucleotides: TGTGCCAGCTCTATCTCCCGGGGGACAGGATACAATGAGCAGTTCTTC. This gives the protein CASSISRGTGYNEQFF. The V and J genes are TRBV18 and TRBJ2-1; 8 positions agree with TRBD1. Germline V gives CDR1 KGHSH, CDR2 LQKENI. With 6 bases clipped from V and 4 bases from J, the junction kept 11 bases outside the gene matches. The CDR3 has 16 residues.

The J gene is TRBJ1-5, the V gene TRBV5-1; 7 nucleotides match TRBD1. This CDR3 contains 15 residues. Germline lookup yields CDR1 SGHRS and CDR2 YFSETQ. Germline trimming cut 0 bases from V and 4 bases from J; bases unmatched to any gene: 4. In DNA, the CDR3 is TGCGCCAGCAGCTTGGAAGGGGGCACAAATCAGCCCCAGCATTTT. This encodes CASSLEGGTNQPQHF.

Details on this clone: Other DNA sequences in the same sample also yield this CDR3. This chain links TRBV19 with TRBJ2-3; 13 bases are a match to TRBD2. CDR3 length equals 15 residues. J gave up 5 bases and V 1 base, and 0 bases lay outside the gene matches. Germline assignment: CDR1 LNHDA and CDR2 SQIVND (reference sequence). Written as DNA, the CDR3 is TGTGCCAGTAGTATAGGACTAGCGGGAGGAGATACGCAGTATTTT. Protein sequence: CASSIGLAGGDTQYF.

J is TRBJ1-5 and V is TRBV18; 9 bases fit TRBD1. This CDR3 has 13 residues. After removal of 6 bases from V and 4 bases from J, the junction contained 1 base not matched to a gene. Germline V gene lookup returns CDR1 KGHSH and CDR2 LQKENI. CDR3 DNA sequence: TGTGCCAGCTCGGGACAGGGTAATCAGCCCCAGCATTTT. It translates to CASSGQGNQPQHF. Full variable domain (outside the CDR3, taken from reference TRBV18 and TRBJ1-5): NAGVMQNPRHLVRRRGQEARLRCSPMKGHSHVYWYRQLPEEGLKFMVYLQKENIIDESGMPKERFSAEFPKEGPSILRIQQVVRGDSAAYFCASSGQGNQPQHFGDGTRLSIL.

This chain connects TRBV30 to TRBJ2-1; D might be TRBD1 (6 bases). From germline, CDR1 is GTSNPN and CDR2 SVGIG (reference sequence). Trimming cost V 3 bases and J 6 bases, with 18 bases left between them. CDR3 length equals 15 residues. CDR3 nucleotides: TGTGCCTGGAGCGCAGGGGCCACCTTACTCAATGAGCAGTTCTTC. This gives the protein CAWSAGATLLNEQFF.

This chain joins TRBV6-2 or TRBV6-3 and TRBJ1-5, with D maybe TRBD1 (6 bases). CDR3 length: 16 amino acids. Germline values: CDR1 MNHEY, CDR2 SVGEGT. V was shortened by 3 bases and J by 1 base, with 13 bases between the two germline ends. CDR3: CASSYGGAPSNQPQHF. CDR3 DNA sequence: TGTGCCAGCAGTTATGGGGGGGCCCCCAGCAATCAGCCCCAGCATTTT.

This CDR3 is CASSLGGTSYNEQFF. CDR3 bases: TGTGCCAGCAGCTTGGGCGGGACCTCCTACAATGAGCAGTTCTTC. The chain carries TRBV7-2 and TRBJ2-1; D is possibly TRBD2 (6 bases). Germline values: CDR1 SGHTA, CDR2 FQGNSA. V was trimmed by 3 bases and J by 0 bases, leaving 9 bases between them. This CDR3 has 15 residues.

This chain uses TRBV15 with TRBJ2-1; a weak D match, TRBD2 (6 bases). The V end was cut by 1 base, the J end by 4 bases, with 8 bases between. This CDR3 contains 14 residues. Germline V lookup: CDR1 LNHNV, CDR2 YYDKDF (reference sequence). The CDR3 region is CATSRVLAYNEQFF. The CDR3 coding sequence is TGTGCCACCAGCAGAGTACTAGCTTACAATGAGCAGTTCTTC.

The table lists this clone with a few counts. The genes are TRBV28 and TRBJ1-2; a weak D match, TRBD1 (6 bases). The V gene's germline CDR1 is MDHEN and CDR2 SYDVKM. Between the trimmed V and J ends, which lost 2 bases and 4 bases, there was a span of 11 bases. This CDR3 region has 14 residues. CDR3 amino acids: CASSLNRALYGYTF. In DNA form, the CDR3 reads TGTGCCAGCAGTTTAAACAGGGCCCTCTATGGCTACACCTTC.

The chain recombines TRBV10-2 with TRBJ2-3, with TRBD2 identical over 13 bases. Germline V gene sequence: CDR1 WSHSY, CDR2 SAAADI. The J segment lost 6 bases and the V segment lost 5 bases, leaving 2 bases of the junction unmatched. The CDR3 is 14 residues long. For the CDR3, the DNA is TGCGCCAGCAGTAGGACTAGCGGGAGTGATACGCAGTATTTT. Protein product: CASSRTSGSDTQYF.

The genes are TRBV28 and TRBJ2-7, with 9 bases lining up with TRBD1. Germline lookup yields CDR1 MDHEN and CDR2 SYDVKM. This CDR3 is built from 15 residues. J gave up 1 base and V 8 bases, and 9 bases lay outside the gene matches. The CDR3 DNA is TGTGCCAGCCCCCCAAGCGGACAGGGGTCCTACGAGCAGTACTTC. Translation gives CASPPSGQGSYEQYF.

The rearrangement links TRBV9 to TRBJ2-2; 11 nucleotides align to TRBD2. Trimming removed 0 bases from V and 0 bases from J; junction bases left unmatched: 4. The CDR3 is 18 residues long. Germline lookup yields CDR1 SGDLS and CDR2 YYNGEE. The CDR3: CASSVGGTSGTNTGELFF. CDR3 in DNA: TGTGCCAGCAGCGTAGGTGGGACTAGCGGAACGAACACCGGGGAGCTGTTTTTT.